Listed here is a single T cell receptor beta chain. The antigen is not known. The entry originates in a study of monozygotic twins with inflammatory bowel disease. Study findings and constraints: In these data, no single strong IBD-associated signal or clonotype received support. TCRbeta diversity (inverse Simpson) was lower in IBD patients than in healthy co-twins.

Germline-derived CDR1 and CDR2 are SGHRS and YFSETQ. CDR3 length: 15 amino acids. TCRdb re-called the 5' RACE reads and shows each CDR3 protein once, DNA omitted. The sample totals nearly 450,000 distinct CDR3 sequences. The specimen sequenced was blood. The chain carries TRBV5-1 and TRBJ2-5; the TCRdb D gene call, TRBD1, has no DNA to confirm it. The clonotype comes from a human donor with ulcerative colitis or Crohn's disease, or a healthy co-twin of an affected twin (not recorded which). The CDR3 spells CASSSGTGLVETQYF.